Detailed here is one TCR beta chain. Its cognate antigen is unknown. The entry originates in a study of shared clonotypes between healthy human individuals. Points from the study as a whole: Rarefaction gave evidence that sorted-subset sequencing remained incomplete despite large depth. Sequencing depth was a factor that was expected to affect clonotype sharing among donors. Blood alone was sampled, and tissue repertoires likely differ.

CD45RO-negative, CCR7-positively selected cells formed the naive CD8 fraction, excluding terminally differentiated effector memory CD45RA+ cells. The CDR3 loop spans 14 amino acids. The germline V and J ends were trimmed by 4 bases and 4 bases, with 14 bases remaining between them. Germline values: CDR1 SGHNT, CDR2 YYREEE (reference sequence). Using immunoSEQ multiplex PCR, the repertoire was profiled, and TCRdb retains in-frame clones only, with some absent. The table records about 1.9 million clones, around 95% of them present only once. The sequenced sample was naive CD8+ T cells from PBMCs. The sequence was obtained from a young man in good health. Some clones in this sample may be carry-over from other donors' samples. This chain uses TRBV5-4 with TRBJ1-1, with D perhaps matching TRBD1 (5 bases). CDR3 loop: CASSRDPGGTEAFF. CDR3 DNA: TGTGCCAGCAGCCGGGACCCGGGAGGCACTGAAGCTTTCTTT.